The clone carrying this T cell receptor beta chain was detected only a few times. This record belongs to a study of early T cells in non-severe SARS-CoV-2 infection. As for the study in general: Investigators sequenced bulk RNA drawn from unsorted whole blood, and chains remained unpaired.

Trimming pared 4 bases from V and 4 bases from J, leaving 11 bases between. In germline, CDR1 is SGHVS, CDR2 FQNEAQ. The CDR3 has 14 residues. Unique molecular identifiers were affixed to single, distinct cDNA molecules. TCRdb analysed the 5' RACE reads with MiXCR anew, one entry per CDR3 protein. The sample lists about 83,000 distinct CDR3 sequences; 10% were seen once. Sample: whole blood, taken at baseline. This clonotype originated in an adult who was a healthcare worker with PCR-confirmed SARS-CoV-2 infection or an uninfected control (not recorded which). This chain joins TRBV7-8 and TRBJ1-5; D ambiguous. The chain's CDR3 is CASSSQGFNQPQHF. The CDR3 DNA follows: TGTGCCAGCAGCTCGCAAGGGTTTAATCAGCCCCAGCATTTT.